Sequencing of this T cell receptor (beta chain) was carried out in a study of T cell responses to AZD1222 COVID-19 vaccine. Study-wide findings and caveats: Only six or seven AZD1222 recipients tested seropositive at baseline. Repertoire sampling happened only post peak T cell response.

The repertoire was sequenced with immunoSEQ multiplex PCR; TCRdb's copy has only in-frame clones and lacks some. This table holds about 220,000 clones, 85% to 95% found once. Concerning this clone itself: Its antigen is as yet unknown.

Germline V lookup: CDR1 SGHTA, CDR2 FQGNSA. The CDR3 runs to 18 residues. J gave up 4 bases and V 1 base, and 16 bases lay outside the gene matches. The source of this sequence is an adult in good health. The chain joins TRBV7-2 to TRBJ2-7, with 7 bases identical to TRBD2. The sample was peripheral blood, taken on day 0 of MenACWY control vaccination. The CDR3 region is CASSLVFGEGKSLYEQYF. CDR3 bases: TGTGCCAGCAGCTTAGTATTTGGGGAGGGTAAATCTTTGTACGAGCAGTACTTC.